The present entry profiles one TCR beta chain with its context. As yet, its antigen is unknown. Reanalyzing the 5' RACE reads, TCRdb keeps one entry per CDR3 protein, without DNA. This sample's table reports over 150,000 distinct CDR3 sequences. The entry originates in a study of monozygotic twins with inflammatory bowel disease. It was from whole blood, with no T cell sorting, that total RNA was isolated. Notes on the study in general: The data did not back a single strong IBD-associated clonotype or signal.

This TCR came from a human donor with ulcerative colitis or Crohn's disease, or a healthy co-twin of an affected twin (not recorded which). The specimen sequenced was blood.

CDR3 protein: CASSQHETVREQYF. The chain couples TRBV5-1 to TRBJ2-7; TCRdb lists TRBD1, though no DNA is available to test this call. This CDR3 spans 14 amino acids. The germline V gene encodes CDR1 SGHRS and CDR2 YFSETQ. Full variable domain (outside the CDR3, taken from reference TRBV5-1 and TRBJ2-7): KAGVTQTPRYLIKTRGQQVTLSCSPISGHRSVSWYQQTPGQGLQFLFEYFSETQRNKGNFPGRFSGRQFSNSRSEMNVSTLELGDSALYLCASSQHETVREQYFGPGTRLTVT.